This T cell receptor (beta chain) appears in the sequencing data of a study of blood T cell repertoires in COVID-19. Sequenced by immunoSEQ multiplex PCR; TCRdb stores in-frame clones only, minus some. The data show around 130,000 clones, 85% seen once. This CDR3 spans 17 amino acids. Germline values: CDR1 SGHNT, CDR2 YENEEA. The ends lost 5 bases at V and 2 bases at J; junction bases unmatched: 12. The origin of this receptor is a human donor in a cohort sampled during active COVID-19. The sequenced material came from peripheral blood. The chain couples TRBV11-3 to TRBJ2-3; 8 positions match TRBD1. CDR3 bases: TGTGCCAGCAGCCTAGGGGGGCAGGGGGCCAACACAGATACGCAGTATTTT. This gives the protein CASSLGGQGANTDTQYF.